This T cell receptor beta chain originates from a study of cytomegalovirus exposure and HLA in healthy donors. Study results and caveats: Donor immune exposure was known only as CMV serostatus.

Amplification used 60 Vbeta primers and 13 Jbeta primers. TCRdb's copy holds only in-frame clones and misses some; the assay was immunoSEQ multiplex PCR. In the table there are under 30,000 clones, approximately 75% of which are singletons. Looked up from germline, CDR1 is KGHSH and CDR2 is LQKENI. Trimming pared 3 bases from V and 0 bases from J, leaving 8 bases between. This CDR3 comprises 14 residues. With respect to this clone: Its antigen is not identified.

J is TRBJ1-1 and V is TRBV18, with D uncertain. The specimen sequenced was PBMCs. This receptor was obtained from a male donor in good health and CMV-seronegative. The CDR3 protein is CASSPSSLNTEAFF. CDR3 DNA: TGTGCCAGCTCACCGTCCTCCCTGAACACTGAAGCTTTCTTT.